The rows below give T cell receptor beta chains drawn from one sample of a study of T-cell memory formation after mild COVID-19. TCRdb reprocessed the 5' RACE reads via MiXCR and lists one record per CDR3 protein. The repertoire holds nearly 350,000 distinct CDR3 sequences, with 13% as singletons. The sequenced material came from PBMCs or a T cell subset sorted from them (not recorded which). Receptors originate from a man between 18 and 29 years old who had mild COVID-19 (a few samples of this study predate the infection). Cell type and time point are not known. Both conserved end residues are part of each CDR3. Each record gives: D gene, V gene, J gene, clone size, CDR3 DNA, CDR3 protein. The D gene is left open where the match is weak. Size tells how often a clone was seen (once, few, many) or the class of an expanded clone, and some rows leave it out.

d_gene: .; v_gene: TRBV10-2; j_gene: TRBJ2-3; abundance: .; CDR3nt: TGCGCCAGCAGTGAGTCAGAACTCCTTAGCACAGATACGCAGTATTTT; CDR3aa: CASSESELLSTDTQYF
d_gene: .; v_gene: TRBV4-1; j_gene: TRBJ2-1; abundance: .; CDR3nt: TGCGCCAGCAGCTCCTTAATCAGGGGGGAAAATGAGCAGTTCTTC; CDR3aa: CASSSLIRGENEQFF
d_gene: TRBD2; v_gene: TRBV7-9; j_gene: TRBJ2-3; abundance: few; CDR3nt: TGTGCCAGCAGCTTCACTAGCGGGGGGGATGATTATTTT; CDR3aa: CASSFTSGGDDYF
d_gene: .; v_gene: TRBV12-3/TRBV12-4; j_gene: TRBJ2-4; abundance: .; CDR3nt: TGTGCCAGCAGTTTTAGTTCGGGGGGCAAGTACATTCAGTACTTC; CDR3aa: CASSFSSGGKYIQYF
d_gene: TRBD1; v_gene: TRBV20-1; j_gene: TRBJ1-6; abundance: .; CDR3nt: TGCAGTGCGCGGCTGGTTGGGGACAGTCATTCACCCCTCCACTTT; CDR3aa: CSARLVGDSHSPLHF
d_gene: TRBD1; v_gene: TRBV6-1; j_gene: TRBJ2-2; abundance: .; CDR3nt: TGTGCCAGCATTAAGACAGGGATCATAACCGGGGAGCTGTTTTTT; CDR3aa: CASIKTGIITGELFF
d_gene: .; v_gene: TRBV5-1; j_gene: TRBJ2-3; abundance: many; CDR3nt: TGTGCCAGCAGCTTAGGTTCTAGCACAGATACGCAGTATTTT; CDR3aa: CASSLGSSTDTQYF
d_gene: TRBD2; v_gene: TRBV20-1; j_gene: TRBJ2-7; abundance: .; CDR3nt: TGCAGTGCAGGGGACTACCGATACGAGCAGTACTTC; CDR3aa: CSAGDYRYEQYF
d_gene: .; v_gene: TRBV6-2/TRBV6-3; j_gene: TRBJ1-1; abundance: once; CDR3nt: TGTGCCAGCAGTTACCTCGTGAGAAACACTGAAGCTTTCTTT; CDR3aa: CASSYLVRNTEAFF
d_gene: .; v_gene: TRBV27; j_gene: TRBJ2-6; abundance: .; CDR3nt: TGTGCCAGCAGTTTACTAACAGTATCACCTGGGGCCAACGTCCTGACTTTC; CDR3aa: CASSLLTVSPGANVLTF
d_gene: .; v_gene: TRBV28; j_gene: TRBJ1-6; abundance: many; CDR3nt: TGTGCCAGCAGTTTTCTCGGGGGAGGTGAGAATTCACCCCTCCACTTT; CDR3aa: CASSFLGGGENSPLHF
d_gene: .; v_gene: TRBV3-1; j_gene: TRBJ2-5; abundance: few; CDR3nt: TGTGCCAGCAGCCAAGTCGGGACACCGTATGACCAGTACTTC; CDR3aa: CASSQVGTPYDQYF
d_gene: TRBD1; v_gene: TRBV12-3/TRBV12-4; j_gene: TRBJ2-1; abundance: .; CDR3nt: TGTGCCAGCAGCCCGCCCCACAGGGGAAGGGATGAGCAGTTCTTC; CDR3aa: CASSPPHRGRDEQFF
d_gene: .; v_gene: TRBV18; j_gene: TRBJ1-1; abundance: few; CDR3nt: TGTGCCAGCTCACCCGACGGGGCTACTGAAGCTTTCTTT; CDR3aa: CASSPDGATEAFF
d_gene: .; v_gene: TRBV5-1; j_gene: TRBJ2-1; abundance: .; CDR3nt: TGCGCCAGCAGCACAGCCATGGGGGGCAAGTACAATGAGCAGTTCTTC; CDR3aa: CASSTAMGGKYNEQFF
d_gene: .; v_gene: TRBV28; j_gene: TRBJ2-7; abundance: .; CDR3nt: TGTGCCAGCAGTCTAATCGGGCCCTACGAGCAGTACTTC; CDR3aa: CASSLIGPYEQYF
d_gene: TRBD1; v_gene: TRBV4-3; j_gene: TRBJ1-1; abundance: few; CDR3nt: TGCGCCAGCAGCCCTATCAAGCAGGGGGCCACTGAAGCTTTCTTT; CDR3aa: CASSPIKQGATEAFF
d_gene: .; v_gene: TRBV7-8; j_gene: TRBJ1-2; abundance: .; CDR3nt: TGTGCCAGCAGCTTAGTGGGGACGGACTACACCTTC; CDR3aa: CASSLVGTDYTF
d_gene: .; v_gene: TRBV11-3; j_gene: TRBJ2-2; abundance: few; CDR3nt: TGTGCCAGCAGCCCAGGAGGGGCGCACACCGGGGAGCTGTTTTTT; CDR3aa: CASSPGGAHTGELFF
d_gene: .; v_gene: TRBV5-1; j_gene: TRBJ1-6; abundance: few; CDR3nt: TGCGCCAGCAGCTTGGACAAGTCAAATTCACCCCTCCACTTT; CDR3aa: CASSLDKSNSPLHF
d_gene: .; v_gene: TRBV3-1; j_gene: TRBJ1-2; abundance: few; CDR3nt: TGTGCCAGCAGCCAAAAGGGGCAAGGAGGCTACACCTTC; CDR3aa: CASSQKGQGGYTF
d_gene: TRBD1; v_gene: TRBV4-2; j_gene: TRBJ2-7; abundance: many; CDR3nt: TGTGCCAGCAGCCATGAGACAGGGCCGTCCTACGAGCAGTACTTC; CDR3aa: CASSHETGPSYEQYF
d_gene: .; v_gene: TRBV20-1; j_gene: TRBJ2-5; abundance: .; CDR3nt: TGCAGTGTAGGGCTAGCCGTGGAGACCCAGTACTTC; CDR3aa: CSVGLAVETQYF
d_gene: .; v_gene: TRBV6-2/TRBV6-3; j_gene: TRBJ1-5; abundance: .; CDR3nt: TGTGCCAGCAGTTCCCCGGGACGGAACAATCAGCCCCAGCATTTT; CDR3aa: CASSSPGRNNQPQHF
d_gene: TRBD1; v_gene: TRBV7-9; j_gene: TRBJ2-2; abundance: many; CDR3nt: TGTGCCAGCAGCTTTCCGCGGGACAGGGGGAAGAACACCGGGGAGCTGTTTTTT; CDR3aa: CASSFPRDRGKNTGELFF
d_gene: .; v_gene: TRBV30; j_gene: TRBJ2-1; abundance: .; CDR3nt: TGTGCCTGGAGTGAGGGGAGCTCCTACAATGAGCAGTTCTTC; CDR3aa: CAWSEGSSYNEQFF
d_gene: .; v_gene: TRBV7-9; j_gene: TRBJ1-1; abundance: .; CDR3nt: TGTGCCAGCAGCTTCACAGGGTCGAACACTGAAGCTTTCTTT; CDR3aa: CASSFTGSNTEAFF
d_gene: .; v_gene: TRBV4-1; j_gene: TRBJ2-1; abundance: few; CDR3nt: TGCGCCAGCAGCCAAAGCCTAAGCGGCGGAGGGGCCAATGAGCAGTTCTTC; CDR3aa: CASSQSLSGGGANEQFF
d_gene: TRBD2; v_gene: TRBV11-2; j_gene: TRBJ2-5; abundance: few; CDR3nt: TGTGCCAGCCGGAAAGCGGGGGGCCCGGAGACCCAGTACTTC; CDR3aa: CASRKAGGPETQYF
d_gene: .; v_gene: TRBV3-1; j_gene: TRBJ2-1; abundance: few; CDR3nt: TGTGCCAGCAGCCCAGGACGTGAACCCTACAATGAGCAGTTCTTC; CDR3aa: CASSPGREPYNEQFF
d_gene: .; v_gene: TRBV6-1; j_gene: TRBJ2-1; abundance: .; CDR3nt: TGTGCCAGCACTGGATACAGGAACAATGAGCAGTTCTTC; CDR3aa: CASTGYRNNEQFF
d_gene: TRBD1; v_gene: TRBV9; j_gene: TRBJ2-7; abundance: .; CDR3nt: TGTGCCAGCAGCTCACACCTCGGGACAGGGCTCGGCGAGCAGTACTTC; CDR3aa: CASSSHLGTGLGEQYF
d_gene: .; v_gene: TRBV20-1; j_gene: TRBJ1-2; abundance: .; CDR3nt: TGCAGTGCTAGAGACTACCGACCGGGGTTCGGCTATGGCTACACCTTC; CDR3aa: CSARDYRPGFGYGYTF
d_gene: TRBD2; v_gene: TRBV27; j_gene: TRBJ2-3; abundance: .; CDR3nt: TGTGCCAGCAGGATAGCGGGGGGGCTTGTAGATACGCAGTATTTT; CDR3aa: CASRIAGGLVDTQYF
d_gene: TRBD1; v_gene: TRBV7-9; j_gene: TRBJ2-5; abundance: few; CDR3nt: TGTGCCAGCAGCGTCCTACAGGGGCGGGAGACCCAGTACTTC; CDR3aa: CASSVLQGRETQYF
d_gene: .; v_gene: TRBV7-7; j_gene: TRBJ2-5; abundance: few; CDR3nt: TGTGCCAGCAGTATCGTCTATCGGGGGTCAGAGACCCAGTACTTC; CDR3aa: CASSIVYRGSETQYF
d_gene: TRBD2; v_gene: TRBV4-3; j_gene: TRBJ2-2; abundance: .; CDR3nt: TGCGCCAGCAGCCAAGGGGTAGCGGGGGCAGGGAACACCGGGGAGCTGTTTTTT; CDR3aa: CASSQGVAGAGNTGELFF
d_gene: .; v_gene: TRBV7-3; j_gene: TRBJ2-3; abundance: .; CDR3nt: TGTGCCAGCAGCCTGACGCGAGGTTTCAACGCGGATACGCAGTATTTT; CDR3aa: CASSLTRGFNADTQYF
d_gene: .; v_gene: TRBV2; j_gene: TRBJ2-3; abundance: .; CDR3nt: TGTGCCAGCAGCCCAGGGGTTGGCTATACGCAGTATTTT; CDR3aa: CASSPGVGYTQYF
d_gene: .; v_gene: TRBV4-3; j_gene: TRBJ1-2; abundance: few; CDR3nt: TGCGCCAGCAGCCAAGATCCGTACAGGGACTACTATGGCTACACCTTC; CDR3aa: CASSQDPYRDYYGYTF
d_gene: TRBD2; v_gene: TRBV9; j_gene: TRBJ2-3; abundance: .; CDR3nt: TGTGCCAGCAGCGTAGCAGCGGGGTTCACAGATACGCAGTATTTT; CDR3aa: CASSVAAGFTDTQYF
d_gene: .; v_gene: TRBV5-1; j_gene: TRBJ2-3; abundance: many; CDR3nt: TGCGCCAGCAGCTTGCACAGGGTGGATACGCAGTATTTT; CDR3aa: CASSLHRVDTQYF
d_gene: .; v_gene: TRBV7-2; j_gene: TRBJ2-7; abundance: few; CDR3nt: TGTGCCAGCAGCCTCTATACCCAGGGGAGCGAGCAGTACTTC; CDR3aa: CASSLYTQGSEQYF
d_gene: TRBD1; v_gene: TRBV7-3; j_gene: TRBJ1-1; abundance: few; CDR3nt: TGTGCCAGCAGCGCGACAGGGGCAGGAAACACTGAAGCTTTCTTT; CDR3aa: CASSATGAGNTEAFF
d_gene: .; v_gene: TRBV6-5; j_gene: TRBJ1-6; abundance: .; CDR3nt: TGTGCCAGCAGTTATTCGGGGGGGAATTCACCCCTCCACTTT; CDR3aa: CASSYSGGNSPLHF
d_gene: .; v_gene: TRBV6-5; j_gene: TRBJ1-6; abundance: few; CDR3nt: TGTGCCAGCAGTTACCGGGGGAGTTCCAATTCACCCCTCCACTTT; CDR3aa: CASSYRGSSNSPLHF
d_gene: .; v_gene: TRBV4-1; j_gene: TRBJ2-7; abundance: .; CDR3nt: TGCGCCAGCAGCCAGTTAGATTACTACGAGCAGTACTTC; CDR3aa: CASSQLDYYEQYF
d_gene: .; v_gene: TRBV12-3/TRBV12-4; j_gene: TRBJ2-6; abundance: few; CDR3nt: TGTGCCAGCAGTTCTAGTGCTGGGGCCAACGTCCTGACTTTC; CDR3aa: CASSSSAGANVLTF
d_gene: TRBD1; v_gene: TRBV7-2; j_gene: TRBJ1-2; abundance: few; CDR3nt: TGTGCCAGCAGCTTAACCCTGGGACAGGGAGAAAACGGCTACACCTTC; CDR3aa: CASSLTLGQGENGYTF
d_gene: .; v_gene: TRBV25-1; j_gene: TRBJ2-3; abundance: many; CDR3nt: TGTGCCAGCAGTCGGGTCAGGGAAGGAGATACGCAGTATTTT; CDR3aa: CASSRVREGDTQYF
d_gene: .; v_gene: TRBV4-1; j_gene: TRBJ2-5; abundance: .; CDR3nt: TGCGCCAGCAGCCAAGGGGAGCCACAAAAGACCCAGTACTTC; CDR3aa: CASSQGEPQKTQYF